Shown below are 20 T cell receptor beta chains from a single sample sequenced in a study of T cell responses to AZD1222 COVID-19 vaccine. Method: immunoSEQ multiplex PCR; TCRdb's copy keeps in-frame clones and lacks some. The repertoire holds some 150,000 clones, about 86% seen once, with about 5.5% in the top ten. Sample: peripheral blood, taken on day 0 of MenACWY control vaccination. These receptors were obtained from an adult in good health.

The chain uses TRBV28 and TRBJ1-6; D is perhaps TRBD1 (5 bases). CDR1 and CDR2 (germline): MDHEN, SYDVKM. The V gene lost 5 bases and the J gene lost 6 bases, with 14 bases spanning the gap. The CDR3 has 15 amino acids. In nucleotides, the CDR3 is TGTGCCAGCAGTACCCCTCGGGGCTTTAATTCACCCCTCCACTTT. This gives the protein CASSTPRGFNSPLHF.

CDR3 in amino acids: CASSPLGRRGENSPLHF. The CDR3 DNA reads TGTGCCAGCAGTCCTCTGGGGAGGCGGGGAGAGAATTCACCCCTCCACTTT. This chain connects TRBV2 to TRBJ1-6; no firm D call. The CDR3 covers 17 residues. Trimming cost V 5 bases and J 7 bases, with 21 bases left between them. Per germline, CDR1 SNHLY and CDR2 FYNNEI.

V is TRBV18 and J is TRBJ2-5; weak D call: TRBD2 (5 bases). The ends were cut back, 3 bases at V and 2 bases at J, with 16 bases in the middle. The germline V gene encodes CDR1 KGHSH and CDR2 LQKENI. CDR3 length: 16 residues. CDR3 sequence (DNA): TGTGCCAGCTCACCCCTAGACACCTGGGAGCAAGAGACCCAGTACTTC. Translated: CASSPLDTWEQETQYF.

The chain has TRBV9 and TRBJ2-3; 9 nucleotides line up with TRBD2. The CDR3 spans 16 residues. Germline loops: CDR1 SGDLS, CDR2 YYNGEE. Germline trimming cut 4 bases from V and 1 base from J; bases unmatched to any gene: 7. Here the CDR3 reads CASSPRVAGGTDTQYF. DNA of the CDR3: TGTGCCAGCAGCCCCCGGGTAGCGGGGGGCACAGATACGCAGTATTTT.

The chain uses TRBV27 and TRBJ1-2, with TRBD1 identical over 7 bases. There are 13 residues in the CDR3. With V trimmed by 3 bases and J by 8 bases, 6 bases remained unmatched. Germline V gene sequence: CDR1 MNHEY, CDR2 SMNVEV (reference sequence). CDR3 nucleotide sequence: TGTGCCAGCAGTTTGGCGACAGGGAGCGGCTACACCTTC. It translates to CASSLATGSGYTF.

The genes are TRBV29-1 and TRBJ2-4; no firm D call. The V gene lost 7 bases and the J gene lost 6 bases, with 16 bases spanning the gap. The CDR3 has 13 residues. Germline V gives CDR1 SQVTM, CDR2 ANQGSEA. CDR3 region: CSGVSQLGNIQYF. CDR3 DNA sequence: TGCAGCGGTGTGTCTCAACTCGGAAACATTCAGTACTTC.

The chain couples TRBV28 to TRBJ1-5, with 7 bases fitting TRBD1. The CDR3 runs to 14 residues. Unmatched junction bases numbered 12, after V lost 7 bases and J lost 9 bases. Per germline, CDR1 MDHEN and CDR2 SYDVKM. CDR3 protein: CASTMGTVSGPQHF. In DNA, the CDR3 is TGTGCCAGCACAATGGGGACAGTTTCGGGGCCCCAGCATTTT. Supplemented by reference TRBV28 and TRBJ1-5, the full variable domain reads DVKVTQSSRYLVKRTGEKVFLECVQDMDHENMFWYRQDPGLGLRLIYFSYDVKMKEKGDIPEGYSVSREKKERFSLILESASTNQTSMYLCASTMGTVSGPQHFGDGTRLSIL.

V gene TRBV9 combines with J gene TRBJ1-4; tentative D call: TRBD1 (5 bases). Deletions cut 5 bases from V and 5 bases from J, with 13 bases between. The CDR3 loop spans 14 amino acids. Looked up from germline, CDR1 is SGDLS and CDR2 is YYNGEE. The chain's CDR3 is CASSGGTQNEKLFF. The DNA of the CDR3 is TGTGCCAGCAGTGGAGGGACCCAGAATGAAAAACTGTTTTTT.

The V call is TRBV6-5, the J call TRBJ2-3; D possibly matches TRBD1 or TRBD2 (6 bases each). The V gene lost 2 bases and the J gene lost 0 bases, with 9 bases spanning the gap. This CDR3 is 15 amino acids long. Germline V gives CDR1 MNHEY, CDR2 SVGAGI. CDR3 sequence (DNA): TGTGCCAGCAGTTACCGGGGGCTTAGCACAGATACGCAGTATTTT. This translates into CASSYRGLSTDTQYF.

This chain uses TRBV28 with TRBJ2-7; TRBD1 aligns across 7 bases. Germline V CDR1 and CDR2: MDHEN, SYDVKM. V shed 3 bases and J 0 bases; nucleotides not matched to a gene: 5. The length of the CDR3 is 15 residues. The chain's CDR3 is CASSFRGRSSYEQYV. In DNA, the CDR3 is TGTGCCAGCAGTTTTAGGGGGCGAAGCTCCTACGAGCAGTACGTC.

CDR3 coding DNA: TGTGCCAGCACCCGTCCCGAATACTATGGCTACACCTTC. Its protein is CASTRPEYYGYTF. The V gene is TRBV7-2, the J gene TRBJ1-2; no firm D call. The CDR3 contains 13 residues. Germline CDR1 and CDR2: SGHTA and FQGNSA. V was shortened by 7 bases and J by 3 bases, with 12 bases between the two germline ends.

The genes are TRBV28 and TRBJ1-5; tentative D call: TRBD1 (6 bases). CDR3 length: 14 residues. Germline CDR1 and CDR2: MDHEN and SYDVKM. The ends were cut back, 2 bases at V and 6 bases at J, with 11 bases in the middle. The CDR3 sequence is CASSLLEGGQPQHF. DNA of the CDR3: TGTGCCAGCAGTTTACTGGAGGGGGGTCAGCCCCAGCATTTT.

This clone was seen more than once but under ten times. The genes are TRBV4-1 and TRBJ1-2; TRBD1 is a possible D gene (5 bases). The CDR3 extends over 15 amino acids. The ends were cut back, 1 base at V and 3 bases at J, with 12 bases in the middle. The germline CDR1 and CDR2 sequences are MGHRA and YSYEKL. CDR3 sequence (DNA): TGCGCCAGCAGCCAAGGCCAGGCGGGGGACTATGGCTACACCTTC. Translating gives CASSQGQAGDYGYTF.

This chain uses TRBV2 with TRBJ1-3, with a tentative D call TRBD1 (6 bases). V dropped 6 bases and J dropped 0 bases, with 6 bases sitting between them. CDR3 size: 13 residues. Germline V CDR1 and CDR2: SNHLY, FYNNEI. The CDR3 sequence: CASRGASGNTIYF. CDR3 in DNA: TGTGCCAGCAGGGGGGCCTCTGGAAACACCATATATTTT.

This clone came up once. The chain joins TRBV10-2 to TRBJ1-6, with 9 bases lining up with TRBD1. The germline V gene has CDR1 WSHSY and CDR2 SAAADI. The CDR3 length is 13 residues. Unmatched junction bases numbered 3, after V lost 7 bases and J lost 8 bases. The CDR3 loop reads CASKDRGDSPLHF. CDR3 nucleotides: TGCGCCAGCAAAGACAGGGGGGATTCACCCCTCCACTTT.

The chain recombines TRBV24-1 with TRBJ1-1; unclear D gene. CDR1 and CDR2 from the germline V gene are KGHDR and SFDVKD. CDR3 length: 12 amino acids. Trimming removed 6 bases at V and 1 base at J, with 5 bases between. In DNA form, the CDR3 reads TGTGCCACCAGTCAGGCGAACACTGAAGCTTTCTTT. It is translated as CATSQANTEAFF.

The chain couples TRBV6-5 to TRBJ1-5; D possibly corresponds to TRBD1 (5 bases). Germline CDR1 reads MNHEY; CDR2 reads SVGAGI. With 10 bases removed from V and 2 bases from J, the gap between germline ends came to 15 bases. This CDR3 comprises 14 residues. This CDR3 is CANPGQGGNQPQHF. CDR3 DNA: TGTGCCAATCCGGGGCAGGGAGGCAATCAGCCCCAGCATTTT.

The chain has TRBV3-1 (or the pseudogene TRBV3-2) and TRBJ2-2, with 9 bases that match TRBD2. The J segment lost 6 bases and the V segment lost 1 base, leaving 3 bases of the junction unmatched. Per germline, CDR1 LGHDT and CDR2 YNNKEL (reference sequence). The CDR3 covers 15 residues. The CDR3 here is CASSQGIAGAGELFF. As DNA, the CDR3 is TGTGCCAGCAGCCAAGGGATAGCGGGAGCCGGGGAGCTGTTTTTT.

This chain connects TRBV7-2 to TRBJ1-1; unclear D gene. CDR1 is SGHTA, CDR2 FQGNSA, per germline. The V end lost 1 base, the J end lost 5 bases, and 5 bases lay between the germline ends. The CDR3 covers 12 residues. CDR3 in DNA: TGTGCCAGCAGCTTAGATGGAACTGAAGCTTTCTTT. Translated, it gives CASSLDGTEAFF.

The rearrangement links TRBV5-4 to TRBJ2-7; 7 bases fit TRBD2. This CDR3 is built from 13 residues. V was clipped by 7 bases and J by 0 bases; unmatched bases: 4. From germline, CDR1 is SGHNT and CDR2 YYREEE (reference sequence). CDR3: CASSSGFSYEQYF. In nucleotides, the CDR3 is TGTGCCAGCTCTAGCGGCTTCTCCTACGAGCAGTACTTC.